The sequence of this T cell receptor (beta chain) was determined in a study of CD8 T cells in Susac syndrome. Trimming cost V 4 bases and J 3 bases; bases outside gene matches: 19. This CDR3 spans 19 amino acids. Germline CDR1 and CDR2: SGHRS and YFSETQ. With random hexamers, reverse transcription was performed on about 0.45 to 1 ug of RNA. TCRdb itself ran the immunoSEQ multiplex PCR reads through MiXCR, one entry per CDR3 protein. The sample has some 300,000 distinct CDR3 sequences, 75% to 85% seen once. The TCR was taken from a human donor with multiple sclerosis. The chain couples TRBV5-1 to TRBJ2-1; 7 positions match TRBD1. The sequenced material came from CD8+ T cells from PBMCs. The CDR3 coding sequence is TGCGCCAGCAGCCTTACCCCGACAGGGTCGAAGAGTATCTACAATGAGCAGTTCTTC. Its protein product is CASSLTPTGSKSIYNEQFF.